This T cell receptor beta chain came from a study of T cells expressing NK-cell markers. TCRdb re-called the 5' RACE reads, yielding one record per CDR3 amino acid sequence without DNA. The sample totals fewer than 300,000 distinct CDR3 sequences. The sample was blood T cells: a sorted CD56 or NKG2C T cell subset, CD4+ or CD8+ T cells, or bulk PBMC T cells (not recorded which). This receptor was obtained from a woman aged 18 to 75 in good health.

The CDR3: CASSTGTGTAAFF. The chain links TRBV6-6 to TRBJ1-1; TCRdb picks TRBD1, but there is no DNA to check that call. Germline values: CDR1 MNHNY, CDR2 SVGAGI (reference sequence). The CDR3 has 13 amino acids.